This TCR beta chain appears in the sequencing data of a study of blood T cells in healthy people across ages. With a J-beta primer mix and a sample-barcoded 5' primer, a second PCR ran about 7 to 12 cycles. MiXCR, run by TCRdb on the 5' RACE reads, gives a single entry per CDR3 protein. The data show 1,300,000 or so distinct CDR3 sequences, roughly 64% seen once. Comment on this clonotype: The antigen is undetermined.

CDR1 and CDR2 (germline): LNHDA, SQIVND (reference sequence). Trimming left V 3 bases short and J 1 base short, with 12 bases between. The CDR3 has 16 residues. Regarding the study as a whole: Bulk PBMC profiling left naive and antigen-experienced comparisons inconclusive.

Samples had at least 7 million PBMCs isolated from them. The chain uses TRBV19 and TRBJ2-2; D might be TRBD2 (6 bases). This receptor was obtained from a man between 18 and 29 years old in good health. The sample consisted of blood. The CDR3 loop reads CASSMGWGVNTGELFF. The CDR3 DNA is TGTGCCAGTAGTATGGGGTGGGGGGTGAACACCGGGGAGCTGTTTTTT.